These T cell receptor beta chains were read from a single sample in a study of shared clonotypes between healthy human individuals. Assay used: immunoSEQ multiplex PCR; TCRdb lists only in-frame clones, some missing. The sample gives 1,400,000 or so clones, approximately 98.5% of which show up once; 0.36% is in the top ten. The sequencing input was naive CD4+ T cells sorted from blood. The receptor set was obtained from a man aged 25-45 years in good health. Both conserved end residues are part of each CDR3. D genes are given only for firm matches. Size values are once, few and many counts, or a class for expanded clones, and some rows have none.

J | D | size | V | CDR3 | DNA
TRBJ2-7 | NA | NA | TRBV25-1 | CASSAPGIPYEQYF | TGTGCCAGCAGTGCCCCCGGGATCCCCTACGAGCAGTACTTC
TRBJ2-6 | NA | NA | TRBV29-1 | CSVGHGALSSGANVLTF | TGCAGCGTTGGGCACGGGGCCCTCAGCTCTGGGGCCAACGTCCTGACTTTC
TRBJ2-7 | NA | NA | TRBV5-4 | CASSRQASSYEQYF | TGTGCCAGCAGCAGACAGGCTAGCTCCTACGAGCAGTACTTC
TRBJ2-7 | NA | NA | TRBV23-1 | CASPPVSGNYEQYF | TGCGCCAGCCCACCGGTCTCTGGGAATTACGAGCAGTACTTC
TRBJ2-5 | NA | NA | TRBV28 | CASSFGGGIETQYF | TGTGCCAGCAGTTTCGGAGGGGGTATAGAGACCCAGTACTTC
TRBJ2-1 | TRBD2 | NA | TRBV27 | CATRGLASYNEQFF | TGTGCCACTCGTGGACTAGCGAGCTACAATGAGCAGTTCTTC
TRBJ2-7 | TRBD2 | NA | TRBV28 | CASSFILAGLNEQYF | TGTGCCAGCAGTTTTATCCTAGCGGGACTGAACGAGCAGTACTTC
TRBJ2-5 | TRBD2 | NA | TRBV9 | CASSVTDGLAGQETQYF | TGTGCCAGCAGCGTGACCGACGGACTAGCGGGGCAAGAGACCCAGTACTTC
TRBJ2-1 | TRBD2 | few | TRBV9 | CASSVGLAGVGSSYNEQFF | TGTGCCAGCAGCGTAGGACTAGCGGGAGTAGGGAGCTCCTACAATGAGCAGTTCTTC
TRBJ2-5 | NA | NA | TRBV7-9 | CASSFQSTGEETQYF | TGTGCCAGCAGCTTCCAGTCGACGGGCGAGGAGACCCAGTACTTC
TRBJ2-3 | NA | NA | TRBV6-1 | CASRGGLTDTQYF | TGTGCCAGCAGGGGGGGACTGACAGATACGCAGTATTTT
TRBJ2-7 | TRBD2 | NA | TRBV29-1 | CSAGPGGSSAEQYF | TGCAGCGCTGGGCCTGGCGGGAGTTCGGCCGAGCAGTACTTC
TRBJ2-7 | TRBD1 | NA | TRBV5-1 | CASSGVPGQGLREQYF | TGCGCCAGCAGCGGGGTGCCGGGACAGGGTTTGCGTGAGCAGTACTTC
TRBJ2-7 | NA | NA | TRBV28 | CASSLSTDYEQYF | TGTGCCAGCAGTTTATCTACGGACTACGAGCAGTACTTC
TRBJ2-5 | NA | NA | TRBV7-2 | CASSFMETQYF | TGTGCCAGCAGCTTTATGGAGACCCAGTACTTC
TRBJ2-3 | NA | NA | TRBV20-1 | CSALMADTQYF | TGCAGTGCTCTGATGGCGGATACGCAGTATTTT